The sequence of this T cell receptor beta chain was determined in a study of post-analysis software for immune sequencing data (dated by TCRdb to between 2015 and 2017). For context, the study as a whole: Recorded disease courses included relapsing-remitting, secondary progressive and progressive-relapsing multiple sclerosis, with some patients lacking subtype annotation. A subset of samples was prepared in parallel using single-end sample barcoding, then pooled and co-amplified after Illumina adapter ligation. The multiple sclerosis patient repertoires were compared with under 13 previously published healthy control repertoires from donors aged roughly 6 to 27 years.

Note on this clonotype: What antigen it recognizes has not been identified. Base quality data are lacking; no much larger clone is found one base away.

The protocol used for the library was PCR. Sequenced using an Illumina HiSeq 2500. To reduce PCR and sequencing biases, unique molecular identifiers were incorporated into the TCR beta cDNA libraries. Roughly 0.5 million cDNA molecules were obtained per 1 to 10 million input T cells, so each molecule approximated one T cell. Patient libraries were prepared and sequenced with the same protocol used for the earlier healthy control dataset. Within a given batch, samples were prepared together, multiplexed and sequenced on the same HiSeq lane. As for the authors' bioinformatics: Raw barcoded reads were processed with MIGEC, and single-read molecular identifier groups were discarded before consensus assembly and CDR3 extraction. VDJtools was used for post-analysis of the clonotype tables, and diversity was normalized by down-sampling every dataset to the size of the smallest sample. Repertoire overlap clustering matched CDR3 amino acid but not nucleotide sequences to correct batch-related cross-sample contamination. The public reads were reprocessed in TCRdb via fastp at Q25 and MiXCR, keeping in-frame beta chains. Rows merge per CDR3 protein into single entries with the most common DNA and genes. In this record, the V and J calls reflect TCRdb's handling and not the investigators' own analysis. The sample table holds hundreds of thousands of distinct CDR3 sequences, of which roughly 45% were seen once. The ten most abundant clones make up 12% of the sample.

To demonstrate the VDJtools post-analysis software, TCR beta repertoires were profiled from the peripheral blood of 10 to 15 young patients with multiple sclerosis. The multiple sclerosis patients were children and adolescents between 6 and 15 years of age. V has 5 bases trimmed and J has 0 bases trimmed; junction bases matching no gene number 7. The CDR3 goes from the cysteine to the phenylalanine over 15 residues. Just CDR3 DNA is preserved here, 45 bases in frame from base 1. The CDR1 and CDR2 encoded by the germline V gene are SGHAT and FQNNGV. What the work shows at the level of the full study, not this receptor alone: Compared with controls, multiple sclerosis patients had significantly lower normalized Chao1 diversity, a finding suggesting substantial peripheral T-cell clonal expansion. Roughly 5 TRBV segments, including TRBV5-6, TRBV5-1 and TRBV20-1, were significantly more frequent in patients than controls. The multiple sclerosis patient group was slightly younger than the control group. When samples were clustered directly using the F measure, samples prepared in the same batch co-clustered strongly, which prompted a batch-effect correction.

This sequence originates from a girl aged 5 to 17 with multiple sclerosis. Sequenced material: blood. The rearranged chain carries TRBV11-2 and TRBJ2-7; 7 nucleotides in the junction match TRBD1. The sequenced DNA is TGTGCCAGCAGCCCAGACCGGGACAGCTCCTACGAGCAGTACTTC. Translated, this is CASSPDRDSSYEQYF.